The 30 T cell receptor beta chains listed next were all sequenced from one sample in a study of blood T cell repertoires in COVID-19. Here immunoSEQ multiplex PCR was the method, and the copy in TCRdb shows in-frame clones only, minus some. This table holds about 160,000 clones, about 93% found once. The sample was peripheral blood. The receptor source for this set is a woman aged 45-59 years with acute or convalescent COVID-19.

The table lists this clone with a count of one. CDR3 in DNA: TGCGCCAGCAGCTTGGATACAGGGTGGCGTCAGCCCCAGCATTTT. Amino acids: CASSLDTGWRQPQHF. V and J are TRBV5-1 and TRBJ1-5; TRBD1 might be the D (6 bases). V was cut by 0 bases and J by 6 bases, with 13 bases left in between. CDR3 length: 15 amino acids. Germline CDR1 SGHRS, CDR2 YFSETQ.

The chain links TRBV30 to TRBJ1-4, with TRBD1 matching 8 bases. Germline V lookup: CDR1 GTSNPN, CDR2 SVGIG (reference sequence). CDR3 length: 15 amino acids. J was trimmed by 7 bases and V by 2 bases; bases with no gene match: 9. For the CDR3, the DNA is TGTGCCTGGAGTTACCGGACAGGGATGGGTGAAAAACTGTTTTTT. Encoded protein: CAWSYRTGMGEKLFF.

CDR3 coding DNA: TGTGCCAGCAGTTTTTCGGAGGAAACAACTAATGAAAAACTGTTTTTT. This codes for CASSFSEETTNEKLFF. The chain links TRBV28 to TRBJ1-4; no definite D call. The ends were cut back, 3 bases at V and 0 bases at J, with 11 bases in the middle. CDR3 length: 16 amino acids. The germline gives CDR1 MDHEN, CDR2 SYDVKM.

The J gene is TRBJ2-5, the V gene TRBV3-1 (or the pseudogene TRBV3-2); D is unresolved. The V and J ends lost 0 bases and 2 bases respectively, with 7 bases between them. Looked up from germline, CDR1 is LGHDT and CDR2 is YNNKEL (reference sequence). The CDR3 contains 14 residues. The CDR3 bases are TGTGCCAGCAGCCAAGATTACCGGCAAGAGACCCAGTACTTC. Amino acid sequence: CASSQDYRQETQYF.

The chain recombines TRBV13 with TRBJ1-1; D gene unclear. Trimming cost V 0 bases and J 1 base, with 9 bases left between them. Germline CDR1 PRHDT, CDR2 FYEKMQ (reference sequence). The CDR3 has 15 residues. CDR3 in DNA: TGTGCCAGCAGCTTAGGTCTATACTGGAACACTGAAGCTTTCTTT. It translates to CASSLGLYWNTEAFF. The complete variable domain, with remaining parts taken from reference TRBV13 and TRBJ1-1, reads AAGVIQSPRHLIKEKRETATLKCYPIPRHDTVYWYQQGPGQDPQFLISFYEKMQSDKGSIPDRFSAQQFSDYHSELNMSSLELGDSALYFCASSLGLYWNTEAFFGQGTRLTVV.

The chain links TRBV27 to TRBJ2-7, with a tentative D call TRBD1 (6 bases). The CDR3 is 13 amino acids. Trimming removed 2 bases at V and 2 bases at J, with 7 bases between. Looked up from germline, CDR1 is MNHEY and CDR2 is SMNVEV (reference sequence). The CDR3 DNA sequence: TGTGCCAGCAGTTTAAGACAGGCCTACGAGCAGTACTTC. Protein product: CASSLRQAYEQYF.

J is TRBJ1-6 and V is TRBV2; a weak D match, TRBD1 (5 bases). From germline, CDR1 is SNHLY and CDR2 FYNNEI. This CDR3 has 16 residues. Trimming took off 3 bases at V and 7 bases at J, with 16 bases between the two ends. The CDR3 spells CASSDRNRFENSPLHF. CDR3 sequence (DNA): TGTGCCAGCAGTGATAGGAACAGGTTTGAAAATTCACCCCTCCACTTT.

J is TRBJ2-7 and V is TRBV7-9, with D possibly TRBD1 on 6 matching bases. Germline CDR1 reads SEHNR; CDR2 reads FQNEAQ (reference sequence). The germline V and J ends were trimmed by 2 bases and 6 bases, with 11 bases remaining between them. This CDR3 has 13 amino acids. CDR3: CASSLTGMGEQYF. The CDR3 coding sequence is TGTGCCAGCAGCTTAACAGGGATGGGCGAGCAGTACTTC. The variable domain in full, completed from reference TRBV7-9 and TRBJ2-7, reads DTGVSQNPRHKITKRGQNVTFRCDPISEHNRLYWYRQTLGQGPEFLTYFQNEAQLEKSRLLSDRFSAERPKGSFSTLEIQRTEQGDSAMYLCASSLTGMGEQYFGPGTRLTVT.

V and J are TRBV2 and TRBJ1-3, with D uncertain. Per germline, CDR1 SNHLY and CDR2 FYNNEI. There are 13 residues in the CDR3. V shed 4 bases and J shed 4 bases, with 8 bases lying between them. In DNA, the CDR3 is TGTGCCAGCAGTGTTGTCAGGGGAAACACCATATATTTT. Translating gives CASSVVRGNTIYF. Full variable domain (remainder filled in from reference TRBV2 and TRBJ1-3): EPEVTQTPSHQVTQMGQEVILRCVPISNHLYFYWYRQILGQKVEFLVSFYNNEISEKSEIFDDQFSVERPDGSNFTLKIRSTKLEDSAMYFCASSVVRGNTIYFGEGSWLTVV.

The V call is TRBV28, the J call TRBJ1-3; D is unresolved. The germline gives CDR1 MDHEN, CDR2 SYDVKM. This CDR3 contains 13 residues. Trimming cost V 4 bases and J 4 bases, with 8 bases left between them. In DNA, the CDR3 is TGTGCCAGCAGTTCGAACAGAGGAAACACCATATATTTT. Its protein is CASSSNRGNTIYF.

J is TRBJ1-2 and V is TRBV6-5; D may be TRBD1 (5 bases). Per the germline V gene, CDR1 is MNHEY and CDR2 is SVGAGI. Trimming left V 6 bases short and J 5 bases short, with 10 bases between. This CDR3 comprises 12 residues. CDR3 sequence (DNA): TGTGCCAGCAGCCGAGACAGATATGGCTACACCTTC. Its protein is CASSRDRYGYTF.

The chain recombines TRBV6-5 with TRBJ1-6; D is unresolved. Germline V gene lookup returns CDR1 MNHEY and CDR2 SVGAGI. The V gene lost 0 bases and the J gene lost 9 bases, with 9 bases spanning the gap. This CDR3 comprises 14 residues. The CDR3 loop reads CASSYSKSGSPLHF. CDR3 coding DNA: TGTGCCAGCAGTTACTCGAAATCAGGTTCACCCCTCCACTTT.

The V and J genes are TRBV13 and TRBJ2-1; possibly TRBD1 for D (5 bases). The CDR3 consists of 15 residues. Trimming took 10 bases from V and 0 from J, leaving 16 bases between them. Per the germline V gene, CDR1 is PRHDT and CDR2 is FYEKMQ (reference sequence). For the CDR3, the DNA is TGTGCCACCCACGTTACAGGCAGCTCCTACAATGAGCAGTTCTTC. Protein sequence: CATHVTGSSYNEQFF.

The chain recombines TRBV4-3 with TRBJ2-7; 9 nucleotides align to TRBD2. The junction had 5 bases not matched to a gene; V was cut back by 1 base and J by 4 bases. CDR3 length: 15 residues. CDR1 and CDR2 from the germline V gene are LGHNA and YSLEER. CDR3 coding DNA: TGCGCCAGCAGCCAAGCGGTAGCGGGAGCTTACGAGCAGTACTTC. It is translated as CASSQAVAGAYEQYF.

Of note for this clone: Other DNA sequences of this sample code for an identical CDR3. The V and J genes are TRBV7-2 and TRBJ2-1; tentative D call: TRBD2 (6 bases). Germline V gene lookup returns CDR1 SGHTA and CDR2 FQGNSA. V was trimmed by 4 bases and J by 1 base, leaving 11 bases between them. The CDR3 has 15 amino acids. CDR3 DNA: TGTGCCAGCAGCTCGGACCGGGGGTCCTACAATGAGCAGTTCTTC. Translated, it gives CASSSDRGSYNEQFF.

The V gene is TRBV24-1, the J gene TRBJ1-5; 12 bases fit TRBD1. Germline V gives CDR1 KGHDR, CDR2 SFDVKD. J gave up 3 bases and V 4 bases, and 3 bases lay outside the gene matches. The CDR3 loop spans 16 amino acids. The CDR3 region is CATSDGTGGFNQPQHF. The CDR3 DNA reads as TGTGCCACCAGTGACGGGACAGGGGGCTTCAATCAGCCCCAGCATTTT.

The chain employs TRBV24-1 and TRBJ2-1, with 13 nucleotides matching TRBD2. The germline gives CDR1 KGHDR, CDR2 SFDVKD. Unmatched junction bases numbered 6, after V lost 2 bases and J lost 9 bases. The CDR3 is 16 amino acids. DNA of the CDR3: TGTGCCACCAGTGATTCCGGACTAGCGGGGGTAGGTGAGCAGTTCTTC. It specifies CATSDSGLAGVGEQFF.

The CDR3 DNA reads TGTGCCTTTGACCCGGGCACTGAAGCTTTCTTT. This gives the protein CAFDPGTEAFF. This sequence joins TRBV30 and TRBJ1-1; D ambiguous. V shed 7 bases and J shed 4 bases, with 10 bases lying between them. The CDR3 runs to 11 residues. Germline CDR1 is GTSNPN and CDR2 is SVGIG (reference sequence).

The rearrangement joins TRBV9 to TRBJ1-3; 7 bases are shared with TRBD1. CDR1 is SGDLS and CDR2 is YYNGEE in the germline V gene. The length of the CDR3 is 16 residues. The V segment lost 3 bases and the J segment 3 bases; nucleotides outside the gene matches: 9. The DNA for the CDR3 is TGTGCCAGCAGCGCGGGAGGGGGCGTCGGTGGAAACACCATATATTTT. Translating gives CASSAGGGVGGNTIYF.

This clone is a singleton in its sample. The chain is built from TRBV27 and TRBJ2-3, with D possibly matching TRBD1 (6 bases). With 4 bases removed from V and 0 bases from J, the gap between germline ends came to 11 bases. Germline lookup yields CDR1 MNHEY and CDR2 SMNVEV (reference sequence). This CDR3 is built from 15 residues. The DNA for the CDR3 is TGTGCCAGCAGTTCCATCCAGGGGAGCACAGATACGCAGTATTTT. Amino acid sequence: CASSSIQGSTDTQYF.

The rearrangement links TRBV24-1 to TRBJ2-7; TRBD1 might be the D (6 bases). The germline V and J ends were trimmed by 3 bases and 5 bases, with 22 bases remaining between them. The length of the CDR3 is 17 residues. Germline V gives CDR1 KGHDR, CDR2 SFDVKD. CDR3 residues: CATSDPAEGESRHEQYF. CDR3 DNA: TGTGCCACCAGTGATCCGGCTGAGGGGGAGTCCCGCCACGAGCAGTACTTC.

The V gene is TRBV19, the J gene TRBJ2-2; D is perhaps TRBD2 (7 bases). The CDR3 extends over 13 amino acids. V was clipped by 8 bases and J by 10 bases, with 17 bases between them. CDR1 is LNHDA and CDR2 is SQIVND in the germline V gene (reference sequence). The CDR3 loop is CASAPRGQVELFF. As DNA, the CDR3 is TGTGCCAGTGCCCCGCGGGGGCAAGTGGAGCTGTTTTTT.

The rearrangement joins TRBV6-5 to TRBJ1-3; TRBD1 is a possible D gene (6 bases). The V end was cut by 5 bases, the J end by 4 bases, with 9 bases between. Per the germline V gene, CDR1 is MNHEY and CDR2 is SVGAGI. The CDR3 extends over 13 amino acids. The CDR3 sequence: CASSRTVGNTIYF. The CDR3 DNA reads TGTGCCAGCAGTCGGACAGTGGGAAACACCATATATTTT.

The genes are TRBV18 and TRBJ1-1; the D gene is possibly TRBD1 (5 bases). CDR1 and CDR2 (germline): KGHSH, LQKENI. The CDR3 sequence is 15 residues long. The V and J ends lost 3 bases and 5 bases respectively, with 16 bases between them. The CDR3 nucleotides read TGTGCCAGCTCACCGGGGCAGGGAGCGGGAACTGAAGCTTTCTTT. Amino acids: CASSPGQGAGTEAFF. Full variable domain (rest looked up from reference TRBV18 and TRBJ1-1): NAGVMQNPRHLVRRRGQEARLRCSPMKGHSHVYWYRQLPEEGLKFMVYLQKENIIDESGMPKERFSAEFPKEGPSILRIQQVVRGDSAAYFCASSPGQGAGTEAFFGQGTRLTVV.

V gene TRBV4-2 combines with J gene TRBJ2-2; possible D gene TRBD2, 5 bases. CDR1 and CDR2 (germline): LGHNA, YNFKEQ. The CDR3 is made up of 15 amino acids. The V end lost 1 base, the J end lost 5 bases, and 11 bases lay between the germline ends. CDR3 DNA sequence: TGTGCCAGCAGCCAAGTGGCGGGCTGGACCGGGGAGCTGTTTTTT. Protein sequence: CASSQVAGWTGELFF.

The chain carries TRBV5-1 and TRBJ2-1; TRBD2 is a possible D gene (5 bases). The CDR3 sequence is 13 residues long. The germline V gene encodes CDR1 SGHRS and CDR2 YFSETQ. V was clipped by 3 bases and J by 9 bases, with 13 bases between them. This CDR3 reads CASSYTSPAEQFF. The DNA of the CDR3 is TGCGCCAGCAGCTATACTAGTCCGGCTGAGCAGTTCTTC. Full variable domain (remainder filled in from reference TRBV5-1 and TRBJ2-1): KAGVTQTPRYLIKTRGQQVTLSCSPISGHRSVSWYQQTPGQGLQFLFEYFSETQRNKGNFPGRFSGRQFSNSRSEMNVSTLELGDSALYLCASSYTSPAEQFFGPGTRLTVL.

The chain links TRBV7-9 to TRBJ1-4; tentatively, D is TRBD1 (6 bases). The CDR3 covers 18 residues. V lost 1 base and J 7 bases, leaving 22 bases between the germline ends. Germline loops: CDR1 SEHNR, CDR2 FQNEAQ (reference sequence). The CDR3 sequence is CASSLGGAGHSLGEKLFF. In DNA, the CDR3 is TGTGCCAGCAGCTTAGGAGGAGCGGGACACTCACTAGGTGAAAAACTGTTTTTT.

The genes are TRBV10-3 and TRBJ2-7; TRBD2 matches at 7 bases. Looked up from germline, CDR1 is ENHRY and CDR2 is SYGVKD. The CDR3 is made up of 15 amino acids. The trim removed 9 bases at V and 6 bases at J, leaving 17 bases unmatched. CDR3 nucleotide sequence: TGTGCCATGGGCCGGGGAGGGGAAATATTAGGCGAGCAGTACTTC. This encodes CAMGRGGEILGEQYF.

The V and J genes are TRBV7-9 and TRBJ2-1; perhaps TRBD1 as D (6 bases). The V gene's germline CDR1 is SEHNR and CDR2 FQNEAQ (reference sequence). V shed 4 bases and J shed 6 bases, with 19 bases lying between them. The CDR3 length is 16 residues. CDR3 region: CASSSSGTPRLNEQFF. The CDR3 DNA reads as TGTGCCAGCAGCTCCTCCGGGACACCGCGACTCAATGAGCAGTTCTTC.

The chain joins TRBV2 to TRBJ1-6, with 9 bases aligning to TRBD1. The germline V gene has CDR1 SNHLY and CDR2 FYNNEI. The CDR3 spans 14 residues. The V and J ends lost 2 bases and 9 bases, in that order; junction bases with no gene match: 2. The CDR3 region is CASSERTGVSPLHF. CDR3 nucleotide sequence: TGTGCCAGCAGTGAACGGACAGGGGTTTCACCCCTCCACTTT.